Sequencing of this TCR beta chain was carried out in a study of T cells in Graves' hyperthyroidism and ophthalmopathy. Background on the study: Initial diagnosis, before any treatment, was when peripheral blood was collected.

From RNA transcripts, TCR beta CDR3 regions were amplified. The TCR CDR3 first-round RT-PCR relied on the HTBI primer set. TCRdb independently ran MiXCR on the multiplex PCR reads; one entry per CDR3 protein. The sample lists around 570,000 distinct CDR3 sequences; just under 20% were seen once. Overall study results and limits: Most thyroid-expanded clonotypes above 0.001 were also found in blood.

The J segment lost 8 bases and the V segment lost 4 bases, leaving 9 bases of the junction unmatched. This CDR3 is built from 14 residues. Looked up from germline, CDR1 is SGDLS and CDR2 is YYNGEE. This clonotype was seen only a few times. Its antigen is still unknown. Exclusion of patients followed from uncontrolled infection, other autoimmune disease, pregnancy or lactation. The V and J genes are TRBV9 and TRBJ1-2; 9 nucleotides align to TRBD1. The sequence was obtained from a man aged 35 to 55 with Graves' ophthalmopathy. The sequenced sample consisted of blood. This CDR3 is CASSIRDREGGYTF. CDR3 DNA sequence: TGTGCCAGCAGCATCCGGGACAGGGAGGGGGGCTACACCTTC.